Below, one TCR beta chain is given with its context. Its antigen is still unknown. No much larger clonotype is one base removed from it; base qualities were not supplied. Other nucleotide sequences in the sample specify the same CDR3. The data belong to a study of blood T cell repertoires in COVID-19 (dated by TCRdb to 2020 to 2021). Study-level background: The collaborator samples originated in the United States, Italy and Spain and spanned the acute and convalescent phases of COVID-19. The material from the prospective study consisted of cDNA or gDNA derived from T cells, B-cell-depleted T cells, or PBMCs. Deeply sampled blood TCRbeta repertoires from subjects exposed to, actively infected with, or recovered from COVID-19 were included in the dataset. A freely available public database, intended as a resource for researchers studying the immune response to SARS-CoV-2, is where the repertoires were released. Samples came from the ongoing ImmuneRACE study (first 160 participants) plus 1,254 subjects from 6 global collaborators. Nearly every sample came with metadata listing a de-identified subject ID, COVID-19 status, age in years and sex. Where available, HLA class I and class II types were obtained from metadata supplied by the sample provider rather than from assay-based typing. Summary of the overall study and its limitations: How much clinical and demographic metadata was included differed by source and by participant, and the metadata was provided uncurated.

Relative to germline, V is 6 bases shorter and J is 5 bases shorter, with 9 bases between their ends. From the cysteine through the phenylalanine, the CDR3 covers 12 amino acids. Solely the CDR3 DNA is kept, with 36 bases framed from the first base. Each collaborating institution followed its own protocols to collect whole blood in K2EDTA tubes. For TCRbeta analysis, collaborators shipped samples in one of three forms: frozen whole blood, isolated PBMCs, or DNA extracted from either of those sample types. The immunoSEQ Assay, a bias-controlled multiplex PCR, was used to amplify TCRbeta CDR3 regions from genomic DNA. Concerning the study's data processing: The number of nucleated cells in each sample was estimated from the amplification of reference gene primers within the assay. To quantify the absolute abundance of each unique TCRbeta CDR3 rearrangement, sequence reads were collapsed and filtered. For each sample, productive Simpson clonality was calculated by taking the square root of Simpson's diversity index across productive rearrangements. Not all clones reach the TCRdb copy of this immuneACCESS table, which keeps in-frame sequences only. Checked studies attribute under half of the gap to unresolved V genes and leave the rest unexplained. The V and J calls and the clone size are those of that table, but D and trimming were determined from the DNA. The table for this sample lists about 360,000 clones; around 86% of them were counted only once. Approximately 2.9% of the sample comes from the top ten.

The TCR originated in a human donor in a cohort sampled during active COVID-19. Sequenced material: peripheral blood. The sequence links TRBV12-3 or TRBV12-4 to TRBJ2-3; TRBD2 is perhaps the D gene, given 6 matching bases. The CDR3 here reads CASSQAGDTQYF. The sequenced DNA is TGTGCCAGCAGCCAAGCGGGAGATACGCAGTATTTT.